This T cell receptor (beta chain) emerged from a study of immune heterogeneity within non-small cell lung tumors. Study details: Histology included a few squamous cell carcinomas, around nine non-squamous carcinomas and 1 unspecified tumor. Study-level points and caveats: Local T-cell clonality and local tumor mutational burden correlated moderately but significantly (R about 0.35). Alongside site-unique high-frequency clones, identical dominant CDR3 beta clonotypes recurred across tumor sites within a patient.

Per sample, 600 ng of bulk tumor genomic DNA was the template used. Biopsies that were spaced far apart were taken, several per primary tumor, during surgery. The study cohort was described as untreated, and its members had newly diagnosed non-small cell lung cancer. They went on to have curative surgery. Each donor was a newly diagnosed non-small cell lung cancer patient undergoing surgery with curative intent. For the TCR beta CDR3, multiplex PCR with 32 V and 13 J primers performed the amplification. MiXCR, applied by TCRdb to the multiplex PCR reads, yields one record per CDR3 protein. This sample carries approximately 11,000 distinct CDR3 sequences, roughly 30% of them seen once, and the ten largest clones take about a fifth. Germline assignment: CDR1 SNHLY and CDR2 FYNNEI. Trimming stripped 5 bases from V and 4 bases from J, with 15 bases between. The CDR3 runs to 15 residues. Worth noting for this clonotype: As yet, its antigen is unknown.

The TCR was taken from a woman between 50 and 59 years old with non-small cell lung cancer. The sample consisted of lung tumor tissue. The V call is TRBV2, the J call TRBJ1-5; D might be TRBD1 (6 bases). CDR3 region: CASSPLRGGNQPQHF. In DNA form, the CDR3 reads TGTGCCAGCAGTCCCTTAAGGGGGGGGAATCAGCCCCAGCATTTT.